A selection of T cell receptor beta chains follows, all from one sample in a study of OX40 agonist ivuxolimab in advanced cancers. The repertoire was sequenced with immunoSEQ multiplex PCR; TCRdb's copy has only in-frame clones and lacks some. Among 35,000 to 40,000 clones, about 80% were seen once, and the ten largest hold 6.5% to 8%. The sequenced sample was CD4+ or CD8+ T cells sorted from blood, obtained in a trial of the OX40 agonist ivuxolimab. The receptors here all came from an adult with an advanced solid tumor such as melanoma, head and neck, liver or kidney cancer. The CDR3 runs from the conserved cysteine through the conserved F or W. D genes are given only for firm matches. Not all rows give a size; the values are once, few, many and, for expanded clones, a class.

CDR3 DNA,CDR3 protein,clone size,D gene,V gene,J gene
TGCGCCAGCATTCAGGGGCCTGAGGTGGCAAGCGCCTACGAGCAGTACTTC,CASIQGPEVASAYEQYF,-,-,TRBV23-1,TRBJ2-7
TGTGCCAGCAGCTTGGATCGGGGGGGCAGTGAAAAACTGTTTTTT,CASSLDRGGSEKLFF,-,-,TRBV5-4,TRBJ1-4
TGTGCCAGCAGTTTAGCCGGACAGTGGGGAAACACCATATATTTT,CASSLAGQWGNTIYF,-,-,TRBV27,TRBJ1-3
TGTGCCAGCAGTCTAGAGGGGACTTTCGAAAAACTGTTTTTT,CASSLEGTFEKLFF,-,-,TRBV6-5,TRBJ1-4
TGTGCCAGCAGCAAAGCTCGAGGCAGGACCGTAACTGGGGCCAACGTCCTGACTTTC,CASSKARGRTVTGANVLTF,-,-,TRBV21-1,TRBJ2-6
TGTGCCACCTTAACACGGGAGGTCACTGAAGCTTTCTTT,CATLTREVTEAFF,-,-,TRBV6-1,TRBJ1-1
TGTGCCAGCAGCCAAGGGAGAGTTAGCGGAGGGACCGGGGAGCTGTTTTTT,CASSQGRVSGGTGELFF,-,-,TRBV4-2,TRBJ2-2
TGCGCCAGCAGCTGGGGAACAGGGTCCTACAATGAGCAGTTCTTC,CASSWGTGSYNEQFF,-,-,TRBV4-3,TRBJ2-1
TGTGCCACCAGCGGGGGACAGTCGACCTCTGAAGCTTTCTTT,CATSGGQSTSEAFF,once,TRBD1,TRBV15,TRBJ1-1
TGCAGCGTTGAAACCAGGGTCCAAGAGACCCAGTACTTC,CSVETRVQETQYF,few,-,TRBV29-1,TRBJ2-5
TGCGCCAGCAGCTTGGAACTAACCTACGAGCAGTACTTC,CASSLELTYEQYF,-,-,TRBV5-1,TRBJ2-7
TGTGCCAGCAGCTTAGATTTCGGCGAGCAGTACTTC,CASSLDFGEQYF,-,-,TRBV7-2,TRBJ2-7
TGTGCCAGCTCCCAGGAGCGGGGGACGGAGACCCAGTACTTC,CASSQERGTETQYF,-,TRBD2,TRBV2,TRBJ2-5
TGTGCCAGTAGGGGACAGGGGGCGGGAGGGGAGCTGTTTTTT,CASRGQGAGGELFF,-,TRBD1,TRBV19,TRBJ2-2
TGCGCCAGCAGCTTGCGCACAGGGAGACTAGCGGGAGGAGTTATCACCGGGGAGCTGTTTTTT,CASSLRTGRLAGGVITGELFF,-,TRBD2,TRBV5-1,TRBJ2-2